The 3 T cell receptor beta chains listed next were all sequenced from one sample in a study of shared clonotypes between healthy human individuals. The table came from immunoSEQ multiplex PCR; TCRdb's copy has only in-frame clones and leaves some out. The sample lists some 2 million clones; approximately 95% were seen once. Terminally differentiated effector memory CD45RA+ cells were excluded by CCR7 positive selection of CD45RO-negative cells. Input material: naive CD8+ T cells sorted from blood. The receptors were sampled from a man aged 18 to 30 in good health.

V is TRBV9 and J is TRBJ1-6, with D perhaps matching TRBD1 (5 bases). V was shortened by 7 bases and J by 9 bases, with 17 bases between the two germline ends. The CDR3 spans 14 residues. Germline loops: CDR1 SGDLS, CDR2 YYNGEE. This chain's CDR3 is CASGTGGGSSPLHF. CDR3 nucleotide sequence: TGTGCCAGCGGTACGGGGGGAGGTAGTTCACCCCTCCACTTT.

This chain uses TRBV27 with TRBJ1-1, with D tentatively TRBD1 (5 bases). Trimming removed 0 bases from V and 4 bases from J, with 12 bases in between. CDR3 length equals 15 residues. Germline-derived CDR1 and CDR2 are MNHEY and SMNVEV (reference sequence). The CDR3, as DNA: TGTGCCAGCAGTTTATCAGGCCTGGGGGGCACTGAAGCTTTCTTT. This gives the protein CASSLSGLGGTEAFF.

The chain employs TRBV9 and TRBJ2-7, with D unclear. This CDR3 region has 15 residues. V lost 0 bases to trimming and J lost 2 bases, with 12 bases between them. Germline CDR1 and CDR2: SGDLS and YYNGEE. The CDR3 loop is CASSVGISLTYEQYF. The CDR3 region has the DNA TGTGCCAGCAGCGTAGGAATCTCGCTCACCTACGAGCAGTACTTC.